A selection of T cell receptor beta chains follows, all from one sample in a study of cytomegalovirus exposure and HLA in healthy donors. This table comes from immunoSEQ multiplex PCR, and its TCRdb copy is limited to in-frame clones, with some not included. This sample yields about 130,000 clones, of which more than 75% are seen a single time; about a tenth belongs to the top ten. Sequencing was done on a sample of PBMCs. These receptors all come from a man aged 30 to 39 in good health and CMV-seropositive. CDR3s include the opening cysteine and the closing phenylalanine or tryptophan. Fields, in order: J gene, V gene, clone size, D gene, CDR3 DNA, CDR3 protein. The D gene is left open where the match is weak. A clone size is listed for some rows: how often the clone was seen (once, few, many), or a class if it is expanded.

J gene: TRBJ1-1; V gene: TRBV7-8; clone size: NA; D gene: NA; CDR3 DNA: TGTGCCAGCAGCTTGTCAGGGGTTCTAGGTGAAGCTTTCTTT; CDR3 protein: CASSLSGVLGEAFF
J gene: TRBJ2-7; V gene: TRBV29-1; clone size: NA; D gene: NA; CDR3 DNA: TGCAGCGTTGACCACAGGGTAGGCGAGCAGTACTTC; CDR3 protein: CSVDHRVGEQYF
J gene: TRBJ2-7; V gene: TRBV4-3; clone size: few; D gene: TRBD1; CDR3 DNA: TGCGCCAGCAGCCAAGTAGGGGGCCCTCCCCCCTACGAGCAGTACTTC; CDR3 protein: CASSQVGGPPPYEQYF
J gene: TRBJ1-1; V gene: TRBV21-1; clone size: NA; D gene: NA; CDR3 DNA: TGTGCCAGCAGCAAAACCCGGACAGGGGGCTGTTTGGGGACTGAAGCTTTCTTT; CDR3 protein: CASSKTRTGGCLGTEAFF
J gene: TRBJ2-1; V gene: TRBV9; clone size: NA; D gene: NA; CDR3 DNA: TGTGCCAGCAGCGTGGGTATCGGGATCAATGAGCAGTTCTTC; CDR3 protein: CASSVGIGINEQFF
J gene: TRBJ1-4; V gene: TRBV5-8; clone size: NA; D gene: NA; CDR3 DNA: TGTGCCAGCAGCTTCTCCGGATCGCCGGGTAATGAAAAACTGTTTTTT; CDR3 protein: CASSFSGSPGNEKLFF
J gene: TRBJ2-7; V gene: TRBV19; clone size: NA; D gene: TRBD1; CDR3 DNA: TGTGCCAGTAGTAGGGACAGCAACTCCTACGAGCAGTACTTC; CDR3 protein: CASSRDSNSYEQYF
J gene: TRBJ2-1; V gene: TRBV6-1; clone size: NA; D gene: TRBD2; CDR3 DNA: TGTGCCAGCAGGACACTAGCGGGAGGGGAGCAGTTCTTC; CDR3 protein: CASRTLAGGEQFF
J gene: TRBJ1-5; V gene: TRBV28; clone size: NA; D gene: NA; CDR3 DNA: TGTGCCAGCAGTTTATACCCGGACAGTAATCAGCCCCAGCATTTT; CDR3 protein: CASSLYPDSNQPQHF
J gene: TRBJ1-2; V gene: TRBV10-3; clone size: NA; D gene: NA; CDR3 DNA: TGTGCCATCACAGGGGAGGGTGGCTACACCTTC; CDR3 protein: CAITGEGGYTF
J gene: TRBJ1-2; V gene: TRBV4-2; clone size: NA; D gene: TRBD1; CDR3 DNA: TGTGCCAGCAGCCAACGACAGGGAGGTGGCTACACCTTC; CDR3 protein: CASSQRQGGGYTF
J gene: TRBJ1-2; V gene: TRBV7-9; clone size: NA; D gene: NA; CDR3 DNA: TGTGCCAGCAGCCGGGGACAAGTCAACTATGGCTACACCTTC; CDR3 protein: CASSRGQVNYGYTF
J gene: TRBJ2-3; V gene: TRBV7-2; clone size: NA; D gene: NA; CDR3 DNA: TGTGCCAGCAGCCTAAGGCAGCGGAGCACAGATACGCAGTATTTT; CDR3 protein: CASSLRQRSTDTQYF
J gene: TRBJ2-1; V gene: TRBV7-2; clone size: once; D gene: NA; CDR3 DNA: TGTGCCAGCAGCGCGACTATCTACCTCAATGAGCAGTTCTTC; CDR3 protein: CASSATIYLNEQFF
J gene: TRBJ2-7; V gene: TRBV28; clone size: NA; D gene: NA; CDR3 DNA: TGTGCCAGCAGTTTAGAGGCTCCCCACGAGCAGTACTTC; CDR3 protein: CASSLEAPHEQYF
J gene: TRBJ2-3; V gene: TRBV4-1; clone size: few; D gene: TRBD2; CDR3 DNA: TGCGCCAGCAGCCAATTGGGTGGGTTAGCGGGAGGGCGCACAGATACGCAGTATTTT; CDR3 protein: CASSQLGGLAGGRTDTQYF
J gene: TRBJ2-3; V gene: TRBV4-2; clone size: NA; D gene: TRBD2; CDR3 DNA: TGTGCCAGCAGCCCCCGACTAGCGGGAGGTGTAAGCACAGATACGCAGTATTTT; CDR3 protein: CASSPRLAGGVSTDTQYF
J gene: TRBJ2-3; V gene: TRBV28; clone size: NA; D gene: NA; CDR3 DNA: TGTGCCAGCAGTCCTACTTCAGATACGCAGTATTTT; CDR3 protein: CASSPTSDTQYF
J gene: TRBJ1-1; V gene: TRBV27; clone size: NA; D gene: NA; CDR3 DNA: TGTGCCAGCAGTTTCGGGGAAGGAGCTGAAGCTTTCTTT; CDR3 protein: CASSFGEGAEAFF
J gene: TRBJ2-7; V gene: TRBV4-3; clone size: NA; D gene: TRBD2; CDR3 DNA: TGCGCCAGCAGCCAAGATACTAGCGGGAGTATCGAGCAGTACTTC; CDR3 protein: CASSQDTSGSIEQYF
J gene: TRBJ2-7; V gene: TRBV9; clone size: NA; D gene: NA; CDR3 DNA: TGTGCCAGCAGCGTAGGGGGGACACCAAACCATGAGCAGTACTTC; CDR3 protein: CASSVGGTPNHEQYF
J gene: TRBJ1-2; V gene: TRBV5-1; clone size: few; D gene: TRBD1; CDR3 DNA: TGCGCCAGCAGCGGACAGGGGGCGAAGGGCTACACCTTC; CDR3 protein: CASSGQGAKGYTF
J gene: TRBJ2-2; V gene: TRBV5-4; clone size: NA; D gene: NA; CDR3 DNA: TGTGCCAGCAGTGACAGATTTAACACCGGGGAGCTGTTTTTT; CDR3 protein: CASSDRFNTGELFF
J gene: TRBJ2-1; V gene: TRBV7-6; clone size: NA; D gene: NA; CDR3 DNA: TGTGCCAGCAGCAGCACCGGAGTCTACAATGAGCAGTTCTTC; CDR3 protein: CASSSTGVYNEQFF
J gene: TRBJ2-3; V gene: TRBV7-7; clone size: NA; D gene: NA; CDR3 DNA: TGTGCTAGCAGCTCTAGCACAGATACGCAGTATTTT; CDR3 protein: CASSSSTDTQYF
J gene: TRBJ2-5; V gene: TRBV6-5; clone size: NA; D gene: TRBD1; CDR3 DNA: TGTGCCAGCAGACACTCTACAGGGGGGCGAGAGACCCAGTACTTC; CDR3 protein: CASRHSTGGRETQYF
J gene: TRBJ2-7; V gene: TRBV28; clone size: NA; D gene: TRBD1; CDR3 DNA: TGTGCCAGCAGGCCGACAGGGTACGAGCAGTACTTC; CDR3 protein: CASRPTGYEQYF
J gene: TRBJ1-2; V gene: TRBV21-1; clone size: NA; D gene: NA; CDR3 DNA: TGTGCCAGCAGCTTAGGACAGGGGTTCCCGATTAACTATGGCTACACCTTC; CDR3 protein: CASSLGQGFPINYGYTF
J gene: TRBJ1-5; V gene: TRBV2; clone size: NA; D gene: TRBD1; CDR3 DNA: TGTGCCAGCAGGGGGGGACAGGCAATCGGGCCCCAGCATTTT; CDR3 protein: CASRGGQAIGPQHF
J gene: TRBJ2-7; V gene: TRBV4-1; clone size: NA; D gene: NA; CDR3 DNA: TGCGCCAGCAGCCCCAGAACGGGACATCGCGCCTACGAGCAGTACTTC; CDR3 protein: CASSPRTGHRAYEQYF
J gene: TRBJ2-7; V gene: TRBV5-5; clone size: few; D gene: TRBD2; CDR3 DNA: TGTGCCAGCAGCTTGGCTAGCGGGGTCTCCTACGAGCAGTACTTC; CDR3 protein: CASSLASGVSYEQYF
J gene: TRBJ2-2; V gene: TRBV5-4; clone size: NA; D gene: TRBD2; CDR3 DNA: TGTGCCAGCAGCTTCCCCGGGACTAGCGGGAGGGAAGGCGGGGAGCTGTTTTTT; CDR3 protein: CASSFPGTSGREGGELFF
J gene: TRBJ2-1; V gene: TRBV4-3; clone size: NA; D gene: TRBD2; CDR3 DNA: TGCGCCAGCAGCCAAGTGGCTAGCGGGTACAATGAGCAGTTCTTC; CDR3 protein: CASSQVASGYNEQFF
J gene: TRBJ1-2; V gene: TRBV28; clone size: few; D gene: TRBD1; CDR3 DNA: TGTGCCAGCCGACAGGGGATCAATGGCTACACCTTC; CDR3 protein: CASRQGINGYTF
J gene: TRBJ1-2; V gene: TRBV30; clone size: NA; D gene: NA; CDR3 DNA: TGTGCCTGGAGTGTACAGGAGAACTATGGCTACACCTTC; CDR3 protein: CAWSVQENYGYTF
J gene: TRBJ2-1; V gene: TRBV7-9; clone size: NA; D gene: TRBD2; CDR3 DNA: TGTGCCAGCAGCCCCGGGGGGGTTTCCTACAATGAGCAGTTCTTC; CDR3 protein: CASSPGGVSYNEQFF
J gene: TRBJ1-1; V gene: TRBV5-1; clone size: NA; D gene: TRBD1; CDR3 DNA: TGCGCCAGCAGCTCCCGACAGGGGGATGAAGCTTTCTTT; CDR3 protein: CASSSRQGDEAFF